The 32 T cell receptor beta chains given below trace back to one sample, sequenced in a study of identical twins. TCRdb independently ran MiXCR on the 5' RACE reads; one entry per CDR3 protein. This repertoire shows 700,000 or so distinct CDR3 sequences, around 8.6% found once; its top ten account for roughly 0.9%. This same sample was also part of a study on yellow fever vaccine responses in identical twins.

The sample consisted of PBMCs. The receptors derive from a woman aged 18-29 years in good health.

This clonotype was picked up one time. The rearrangement joins TRBV12-3 or TRBV12-4 to TRBJ2-1; 7 nucleotides match TRBD2. The CDR3 has 15 residues. J gave up 3 bases and V 3 bases, and 5 bases lay outside the gene matches. The CDR3, as DNA: TGTGCCAGCAGTTTTTCACTAGCGTACTACAATGAGCAGTTCTTC. Translation: CASSFSLAYYNEQFF.

This clonotype has a count of ten or more. The V and J genes are TRBV12-3 or TRBV12-4 and TRBJ2-1; TRBD2 matches 12 bases. The CDR3 has 15 residues. V dropped 8 bases and J dropped 4; count of bases not matched to a gene: 6. CDR3 bases: TGTGCCAGCCGGCTAGCGGGGGGGCCTTACAATGAGCAGTTCTTC. This sequence encodes CASRLAGGPYNEQFF.

The table lists this clonotype with a few counts. The chain combines TRBV18 with TRBJ2-5; TRBD1 matches 7 bases. Losses at the gene ends were 2 bases for V and 3 bases for J; bases not matched to a gene: 6. Germline CDR1 is KGHSH and CDR2 is LQKENI. The CDR3 extends over 15 amino acids. CDR3 region: CASSPNDRVEETQYF. For the CDR3, the DNA is TGTGCCAGCTCACCAAACGACAGGGTAGAAGAGACCCAGTACTTC.

This clonotype was recorded many times. V is TRBV5-6 and J is TRBJ2-1; 7 bases map to TRBD2. The CDR3 extends over 14 amino acids. CDR1 is SGHDT and CDR2 is YYEEEE in the germline V gene. J lost 3 bases, V lost 10 bases, and 10 bases had no gene match. The CDR3 here is CASGEGIDYNEQFF. Written as DNA, the CDR3 is TGTGCCTCCGGGGAGGGCATCGACTACAATGAGCAGTTCTTC.

This clonotype was found many times. This rearrangement joins TRBV12-3 or TRBV12-4 to TRBJ1-4; TRBD1 matches at 7 bases. V shed 8 bases and J 3 bases; nucleotides not matched to a gene: 3. CDR3 size: 13 residues. The CDR3 is CASQRGPNEKLFF. CDR3 sequence (DNA): TGTGCCAGCCAGAGGGGGCCTAATGAAAAACTGTTTTTT.

The chain carries TRBV28 and TRBJ2-7; 9 bases line up with TRBD1. V dropped 6 bases and J dropped 3; count of bases not matched to a gene: 6. CDR3 length: 14 amino acids. Germline-derived CDR1 and CDR2 are MDHEN and SYDVKM. The CDR3 region is CASRMDRGDYEQYF. CDR3 nucleotide sequence: TGTGCCAGCAGGATGGACAGGGGTGACTACGAGCAGTACTTC.

This sequence joins TRBV28 and TRBJ2-5; D possibly uses TRBD1 or TRBD2 (6 bases each). Germline V lookup: CDR1 MDHEN, CDR2 SYDVKM. V lost 8 bases and J lost 2, with 15 bases in between. This CDR3 region has 14 residues. CDR3: CASSGAGLQETQYF. CDR3 in DNA: TGTGCCAGCTCGGGGGCAGGTCTTCAAGAGACCCAGTACTTC.

In this sample, this clonotype turned up a few times. The genes are TRBV4-3 and TRBJ2-7; TRBD2 might be the D (6 bases). The germline V and J ends were trimmed by 3 bases and 0 bases, with 15 bases remaining between them. The CDR3 extends over 16 amino acids. Germline V lookup: CDR1 LGHNA, CDR2 YSLEER. The CDR3 protein is CASSQRTGTYSYEQYF. CDR3 bases: TGCGCCAGCAGCCAGCGGACCGGGACTTACTCCTACGAGCAGTACTTC.

Ten or more counts support this clonotype. The chain links TRBV4-3 to TRBJ1-1; TRBD1 might be the D (6 bases). CDR3 size: 13 residues. V lost 2 bases, J lost 5 bases, and 9 bases lay in between. Germline V gene lookup returns CDR1 LGHNA and CDR2 YSLEER. The CDR3, as DNA: TGCGCCAGCAGCCAAACAGGGAATACTGAAGCTTTCTTT. Encoded protein: CASSQTGNTEAFF.

This clonotype showed up just a few times. The chain has TRBV7-2 and TRBJ2-7, with 11 bases that match TRBD2. The V gene end was trimmed by 5 bases and the J gene end by 3 bases; junction bases not matched to a gene: 6. The CDR3 loop spans 15 amino acids. CDR1 is SGHTA, CDR2 FQGNSA, per germline. The CDR3 DNA sequence: TGTGCCAGCAGCGTTCCTAGCGGGAGGAACTACGAGCAGTACTTC. Its protein is CASSVPSGRNYEQYF. Full variable domain (remainder filled in from reference TRBV7-2 and TRBJ2-7): GAGVSQSPSNKVTEKGKDVELRCDPISGHTALYWYRQSLGQGLEFLIYFQGNSAPDKSGLPSDRFSAERTGGSVSTLTIQRTQQEDSAVYLCASSVPSGRNYEQYFGPGTRLTVT.

This clonotype showed up just a few times. The chain joins TRBV28 to TRBJ2-6; D may be TRBD1 or TRBD2 (5 bases each). Germline V gene lookup returns CDR1 MDHEN and CDR2 SYDVKM. CDR3 length equals 16 residues. Deletions cut 3 bases from V and 2 bases from J, with 11 bases between. The CDR3, as DNA: TGTGCCAGCAGTTTCCAGGGACCCCCTGGGGCCAACGTCCTGACTTTC. It yields the protein CASSFQGPPGANVLTF.

V is TRBV9 and J is TRBJ2-1, with 8 positions matching TRBD1. Germline V gene lookup returns CDR1 SGDLS and CDR2 YYNGEE. V shed 0 bases, J shed 0 bases, and the junction held 5 bases outside the gene matches. The CDR3 has 17 amino acids. As DNA, the CDR3 is TGTGCCAGCAGCGTAGCGGACAGGGCGAGCTCCTACAATGAGCAGTTCTTC. Its protein product is CASSVADRASSYNEQFF.

This clonotype has only a few counts. V gene TRBV2 combines with J gene TRBJ2-3, with TRBD2 as a possible D gene (5 bases). The germline V gene encodes CDR1 SNHLY and CDR2 FYNNEI. Trimming left V 8 bases short and J 4 bases short, with 19 bases between. The CDR3 loop spans 15 amino acids. DNA for the CDR3: TGTGCCAGCTCACAACGAGGGCTAGCCCCAGATACGCAGTATTTT. Its translation: CASSQRGLAPDTQYF.

This clonotype was observed a few times. The rearrangement links TRBV5-1 to TRBJ2-7; unclear D gene. The V end was cut by 4 bases, the J end by 2 bases, with 16 bases between. Per germline, CDR1 SGHRS and CDR2 YFSETQ. This CDR3 has 15 amino acids. This chain's CDR3 is CASSPGLPITYEQYF. In nucleotides, the CDR3 is TGCGCCAGCAGCCCGGGCCTTCCCATCACCTACGAGCAGTACTTC.

The chain is built from TRBV7-2 and TRBJ2-2; 8 nucleotides align to TRBD2. Germline CDR1 is SGHTA and CDR2 is FQGNSA. The CDR3 loop spans 15 amino acids. V dropped 3 bases and J dropped 5; count of bases not matched to a gene: 5. This chain's CDR3 is CASSFAASGTGELFF. CDR3 sequence (DNA): TGTGCCAGCAGCTTCGCGGCTAGCGGGACCGGGGAGCTGTTTTTT.

The table lists this clonotype with a few counts. The rearrangement links TRBV9 to TRBJ2-1; a possible D gene is TRBD1 (6 bases). The CDR3 is 15 amino acids. Looked up from germline, CDR1 is SGDLS and CDR2 is YYNGEE. The germline V and J ends were trimmed by 3 bases and 2 bases, with 12 bases remaining between them. CDR3 DNA: TGTGCCAGCAGCGGATCAGGGGCTACCTACAATGAGCAGTTCTTC. Protein: CASSGSGATYNEQFF.

The rearrangement links TRBV7-9 to TRBJ2-3; 7 bases agree with TRBD1. Germline values: CDR1 SEHNR, CDR2 FQNEAQ (reference sequence). This CDR3 has 16 residues. The ends lost 1 base at V and 1 base at J; junction bases unmatched: 5. The CDR3 DNA reads as TGTGCCAGCAGCTTAGGAGAAGGGGGCGGCACAGATACGCAGTATTTT. As protein: CASSLGEGGGTDTQYF.

CDR3 sequence reads: CASSVEGHTSAETQYF. The CDR3 DNA reads as TGTGCCAGCAGCGTAGAAGGACATACTAGCGCAGAGACCCAGTACTTC. The J gene is TRBJ2-5, the V gene TRBV9, with 7 bases fitting TRBD2. This CDR3 is built from 16 residues. The germline V gene encodes CDR1 SGDLS and CDR2 YYNGEE. Trimming at V came to 0 bases and at J to 4 bases, leaving 9 bases not matched to a gene.

The table lists this clonotype with many counts. The chain carries TRBV7-2 and TRBJ2-3; TRBD2 is a possible D gene (7 bases). The CDR3 is made up of 13 amino acids. The germline V gene has CDR1 SGHTA and CDR2 FQGNSA. Trimming left V 11 bases short and J 2 bases short, with 14 bases between. This CDR3 reads CAAGGRLTDTQYF. DNA of the CDR3: TGTGCCGCCGGGGGGCGACTCACAGATACGCAGTATTTT.

The genes are TRBV25-1 and TRBJ1-3; no reliable D call. Germline V gene data show CDR1 as MGHDK and CDR2 as SYGVNS. CDR3 size: 12 residues. V lost 6 bases and J lost 2, with 5 bases in between. The CDR3 protein is CASSGTGNTIYF. CDR3 in DNA: TGTGCCAGCAGCGGGACTGGAAACACCATATATTTT.

In its sample, this clonotype was seen many times. J is TRBJ2-1 and V is TRBV6-4; D is possibly TRBD2 (6 bases). CDR1 and CDR2 (germline): MRHNA, SNTAGT. The V end was cut by 0 bases, the J end by 3 bases, with 6 bases between. CDR3 length: 14 amino acids. The CDR3 nucleotides are TGTGCCAGCAGTGACTCGACTAGCTACAATGAGCAGTTCTTC. Translating gives CASSDSTSYNEQFF.

The table lists this clonotype with a few counts. The J gene is TRBJ2-1, the V gene TRBV20-1, with D possibly TRBD2 on 5 matching bases. CDR1 is DFQATT, CDR2 SNEGSKA, per germline (reference sequence). The V end lost 5 bases, the J end lost 7 bases, and 15 bases lay between the germline ends. This CDR3 comprises 13 residues. The CDR3 DNA reads as TGCAGTGCTGTCTTTCGGGGTCGGAATGAGCAGTTCTTC. It encodes CSAVFRGRNEQFF.

The chain recombines TRBV28 with TRBJ2-5; maybe TRBD1 (7 bases). Germline CDR1 MDHEN, CDR2 SYDVKM. V gave up 7 bases and J gave up 3 bases, with 15 bases separating them. The CDR3 consists of 14 residues. CDR3 bases: TGTGCCAGCACCCCAGGGGGGTGGGAAGAGACCCAGTACTTC. It is translated as CASTPGGWEETQYF.

The sample holds a few counts of this clonotype. The chain carries TRBV19 and TRBJ2-7, with 8 nucleotides matching TRBD1. Germline lookup yields CDR1 LNHDA and CDR2 SQIVND (reference sequence). J gave up 7 bases and V 1 base, and 3 bases lay outside the gene matches. The CDR3 spans 13 residues. In nucleotides, the CDR3 is TGTGCCAGTAGTATAGCAGGGGGCCGAGAGCAGTACTTC. This codes for CASSIAGGREQYF.

The V and J genes are TRBV7-2 and TRBJ1-2; 10 nucleotides agree with TRBD1. CDR3 length: 14 amino acids. With 1 base clipped from V and 5 bases from J, the junction kept 1 base outside the gene matches. CDR1 and CDR2 (germline): SGHTA, FQGNSA. In DNA, the CDR3 is TGTGCCAGCAGCTTAGGGGACAGGGGTTATGGCTACACCTTC. Translated: CASSLGDRGYGYTF.

This clonotype has more than one count but fewer than ten. This chain uses TRBV3-1 with TRBJ1-2, with D tentatively TRBD1 (5 bases). Germline CDR1 LGHDT, CDR2 YNNKEL (reference sequence). The V and J ends lost 1 base and 7 bases respectively, with 7 bases between them. The CDR3 length is 12 residues. The CDR3 here is CASSQVGGGYTF. The CDR3 nucleotides read TGTGCCAGCAGCCAAGTGGGGGGTGGCTACACCTTC. Based on the CDR3 plus reference TRBV3-1 and TRBJ1-2, the full variable domain is DTAVSQTPKYLVTQMGNDKSIKCEQNLGHDTMYWYKQDSKKFLKIMFSYNNKELIINETVPNRFSPKSPDKAHLNLHINSLELGDSAVYFCASSQVGGGYTFGSGTRLTVV.

This clonotype was counted ten times or more. This CDR3 reads CASSLSLKDRGGEQYF. Written as DNA, the CDR3 is TGTGCCAGCAGTTTATCCCTAAAGGACAGGGGAGGCGAGCAGTACTTC. V is TRBV28 and J is TRBJ2-7; the match to TRBD1 covers 9 bases. This CDR3 contains 16 residues. V gave up 1 base and J gave up 6 bases; unmatched junction bases: 10. Germline CDR1 reads MDHEN; CDR2 reads SYDVKM.

Only a few counts were recorded for this clonotype. The V and J genes are TRBV6-4 and TRBJ2-7; D possibly matches TRBD1 or TRBD2 (5 bases each). Per the germline V gene, CDR1 is MRHNA and CDR2 is SNTAGT. There are 14 residues in the CDR3. Trimming pared 5 bases from V and 2 bases from J, leaving 13 bases between. The CDR3 reads CASSPGTFPYEQYF. DNA for the CDR3: TGTGCCAGCAGTCCCGGGACCTTTCCCTACGAGCAGTACTTC.

This clonotype was seen repeatedly, ten times or more. The rearrangement links TRBV12-3 or TRBV12-4 to TRBJ2-7; 7 bases line up with TRBD2. There are 13 residues in the CDR3. J gave up 10 bases and V 5 bases, and 11 bases lay outside the gene matches. The CDR3 nucleotides read TGTGCCAGCAGTGAACCCCCTCCGGGGGGACAGTACTTC. This gives the protein CASSEPPPGGQYF.

This clonotype was observed at least ten times. The V and J genes are TRBV24-1 and TRBJ2-3, with 11 bases aligning to TRBD1. The germline V gene encodes CDR1 KGHDR and CDR2 SFDVKD. The CDR3 spans 16 residues. V shed 4 bases and J 6 bases; nucleotides not matched to a gene: 8. In nucleotides, the CDR3 is TGTGCCACCAGTGACCCTCGGACAGGGGGCTCTGATACGCAGTATTTT. It specifies CATSDPRTGGSDTQYF.

This clonotype showed up many times. This chain joins TRBV5-1 and TRBJ1-2; maybe TRBD1 (6 bases). This CDR3 is 13 amino acids long. Deletions cut 2 bases from V and 6 bases from J, with 11 bases between. CDR1 is SGHRS, CDR2 YFSETQ, per germline. The CDR3 reads CASSLLRQDGYTF. CDR3 nucleotides: TGCGCCAGCAGCTTACTCCGACAGGATGGCTACACCTTC.

The table lists this clonotype with a few counts. The chain has TRBV27 and TRBJ2-1, with D unresolved. Germline V CDR1 and CDR2: MNHEY, SMNVEV (reference sequence). Between the trimmed V and J ends, which lost 3 bases and 4 bases, there was a span of 10 bases. The CDR3 contains 14 residues. CDR3 amino acids: CASSFMVSYNEQFF. CDR3 in DNA: TGTGCCAGCAGTTTTATGGTTTCTTACAATGAGCAGTTCTTC.